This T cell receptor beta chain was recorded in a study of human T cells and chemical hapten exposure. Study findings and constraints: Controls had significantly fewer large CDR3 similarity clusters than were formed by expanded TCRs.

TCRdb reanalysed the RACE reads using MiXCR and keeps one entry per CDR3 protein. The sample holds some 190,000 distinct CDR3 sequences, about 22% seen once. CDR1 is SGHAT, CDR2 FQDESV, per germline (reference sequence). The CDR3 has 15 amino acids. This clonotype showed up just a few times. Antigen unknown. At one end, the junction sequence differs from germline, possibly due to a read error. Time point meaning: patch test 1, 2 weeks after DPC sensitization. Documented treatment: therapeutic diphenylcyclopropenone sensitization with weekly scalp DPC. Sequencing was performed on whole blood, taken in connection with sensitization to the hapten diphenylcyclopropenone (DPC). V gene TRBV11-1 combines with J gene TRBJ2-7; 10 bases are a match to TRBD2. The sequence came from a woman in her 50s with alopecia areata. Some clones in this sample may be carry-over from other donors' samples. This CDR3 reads CVSSFRTSGSYEQYF. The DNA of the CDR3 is TGTGTCAGCAGCTTCCGGACTAGCGGCTCCTACGAGCAGTACTTC.